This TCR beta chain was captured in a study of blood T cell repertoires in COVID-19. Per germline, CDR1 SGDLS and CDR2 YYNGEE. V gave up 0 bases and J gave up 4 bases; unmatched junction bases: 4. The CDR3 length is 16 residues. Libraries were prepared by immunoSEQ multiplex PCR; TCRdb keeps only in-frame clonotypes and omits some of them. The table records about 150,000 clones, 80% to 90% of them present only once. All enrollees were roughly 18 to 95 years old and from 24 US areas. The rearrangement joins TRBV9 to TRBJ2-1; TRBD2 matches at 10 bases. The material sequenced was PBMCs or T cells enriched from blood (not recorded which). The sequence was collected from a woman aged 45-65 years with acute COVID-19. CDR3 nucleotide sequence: TGTGCCAGCAGCGTAGAGACTAGCGGGCGGTACAATGAGCAGTTCTTC. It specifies CASSVETSGRYNEQFF.